One and the same sample provided the 8 T cell receptor beta chains below, sequenced in a study of CD8 T cells in Susac syndrome. Reverse transcription of about 0.45 to 1 ug RNA was performed with random hexamers. Each CDR3 protein is one row after TCRdb ran MiXCR on the immunoSEQ multiplex PCR reads. The data contain about 130,000 distinct CDR3 sequences, around 93% of them seen just once; the ten biggest clones take up over 0.15%. Input material: CD8+ T cells from PBMCs. The receptors derive from a human donor with Susac syndrome.

V usage is TRBV15 and J usage is TRBJ2-7; a possible D gene is TRBD1 (5 bases). With 5 bases removed from V and 0 bases from J, the gap between germline ends came to 8 bases. Germline CDR1 is LNHNV and CDR2 is YYDKDF (reference sequence). The CDR3 runs 13 residues. CDR3 nucleotides: TGTGCCACCAGCGTTGACAGCTCCTACGAGCAGTACTTC. Protein sequence: CATSVDSSYEQYF.

This clonotype was counted a single time. V and J are TRBV18 and TRBJ1-2; D gene unclear. The CDR3 runs to 15 residues. Per germline, CDR1 KGHSH and CDR2 LQKENI. Trimming left V 4 bases short and J 3 bases short, with 15 bases between. The CDR3 here is CASSHRTPFDYGYTF. CDR3 nucleotides: TGTGCCAGCTCACATCGGACGCCCTTCGACTATGGCTACACCTTC.

This clonotype was observed a single time. The chain links TRBV5-1 to TRBJ2-2; D is uncertain. V was trimmed by 6 bases and J by 3 bases, leaving 6 bases between them. CDR1 is SGHRS, CDR2 YFSETQ, per germline. CDR3 length equals 12 residues. DNA for the CDR3: TGCGCCAGCATTTCATACACCGGGGAGCTGTTTTTT. This codes for CASISYTGELFF.

This chain connects TRBV25-1 to TRBJ1-2; possibly TRBD1 for D (5 bases). CDR3 length: 14 residues. Germline CDR1 reads MGHDK; CDR2 reads SYGVNS. The germline V and J ends were trimmed by 3 bases and 5 bases, with 13 bases remaining between them. The CDR3 here is CASSDFGGGYGYTF. DNA of the CDR3: TGTGCCAGCAGTGATTTCGGGGGTGGGTATGGCTACACCTTC.

The rearrangement links TRBV7-2 to TRBJ2-3; TRBD2 might be the D (6 bases). Germline V gene lookup returns CDR1 SGHTA and CDR2 FQGNSA. Trimming stripped 1 base from V and 10 bases from J, with 18 bases between. CDR3 size: 15 residues. The CDR3 region is CASSLGGTRGGAQYF. CDR3 in DNA: TGTGCCAGCAGCTTAGGTGGGACTCGTGGTGGAGCGCAGTATTTT. The full variable domain, its missing parts supplied by reference TRBV7-2 and TRBJ2-3, is GAGVSQSPSNKVTEKGKDVELRCDPISGHTALYWYRQSLGQGLEFLIYFQGNSAPDKSGLPSDRFSAERTGGSVSTLTIQRTQQEDSAVYLCASSLGGTRGGAQYFGPGTRLTVL.

The chain combines TRBV3-1 with TRBJ2-7; 10 bases line up with TRBD2. In germline, CDR1 is LGHDT, CDR2 YNNKEL (reference sequence). The CDR3 extends over 15 amino acids. Trimming took 4 bases from V and 7 from J; bases not matched to a gene: 10. CDR3 sequence: CASSPGTSAYWEQYF. The DNA for the CDR3 is TGTGCCAGCAGCCCCGGGACTAGCGCCTACTGGGAGCAGTACTTC.

The gene calls are TRBV23-1 and TRBJ1-2, with D perhaps TRBD1 (5 bases). TRBV23-1 is an ORF, and what it does is uncertain. The CDR3 covers 13 residues. V lost 6 bases to trimming and J lost 2 bases, with 10 bases between them. The CDR3 spells CASRHRDNYGYTF. Here the CDR3 DNA reads TGCGCCAGCAGGCATAGGGACAACTATGGCTACACCTTC.

The chain joins TRBV28 to TRBJ2-7; TRBD2 is a possible D gene (6 bases). The CDR3 is made up of 17 amino acids. Trimming removed 6 bases from V and 2 bases from J, with 23 bases in between. From germline, CDR1 is MDHEN and CDR2 SYDVKM. CDR3 amino acids: CASRTAGGNAFPYEQYF. For the CDR3, the DNA is TGTGCCAGCAGAACTGCCGGGGGTAATGCCTTTCCCTACGAGCAGTACTTC.